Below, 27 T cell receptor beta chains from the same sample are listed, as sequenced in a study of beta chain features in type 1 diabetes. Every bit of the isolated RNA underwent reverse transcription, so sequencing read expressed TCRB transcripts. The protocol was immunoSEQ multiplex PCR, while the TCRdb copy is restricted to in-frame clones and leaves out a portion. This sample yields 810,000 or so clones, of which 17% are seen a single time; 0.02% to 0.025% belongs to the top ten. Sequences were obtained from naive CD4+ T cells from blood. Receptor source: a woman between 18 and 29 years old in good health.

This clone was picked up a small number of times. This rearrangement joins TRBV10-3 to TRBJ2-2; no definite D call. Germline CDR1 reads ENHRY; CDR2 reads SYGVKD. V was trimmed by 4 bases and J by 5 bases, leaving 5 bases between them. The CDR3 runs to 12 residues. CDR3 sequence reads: CAISGPTGELFF. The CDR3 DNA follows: TGTGCCATCAGTGGGCCGACCGGGGAGCTGTTTTTT.

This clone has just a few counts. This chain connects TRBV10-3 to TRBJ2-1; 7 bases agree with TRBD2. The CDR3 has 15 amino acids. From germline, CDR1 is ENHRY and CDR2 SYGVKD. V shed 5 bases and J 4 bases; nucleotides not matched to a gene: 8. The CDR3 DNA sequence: TGTGCCATCAGTTTAGGGCGGGAGCTTTACAATGAGCAGTTCTTC. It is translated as CAISLGRELYNEQFF.

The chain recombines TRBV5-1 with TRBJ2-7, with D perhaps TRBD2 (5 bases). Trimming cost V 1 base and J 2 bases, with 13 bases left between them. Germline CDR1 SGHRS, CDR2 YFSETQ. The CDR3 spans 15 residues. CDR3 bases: TGCGCCAGCAGCTTGTTGGGGAGAGGGACCTACGAGCAGTACTTC. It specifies CASSLLGRGTYEQYF.

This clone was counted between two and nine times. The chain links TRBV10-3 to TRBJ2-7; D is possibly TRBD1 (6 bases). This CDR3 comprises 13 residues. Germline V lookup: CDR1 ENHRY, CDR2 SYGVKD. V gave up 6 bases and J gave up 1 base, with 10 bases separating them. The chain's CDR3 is CAISQTGSYEQYF. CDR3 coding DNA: TGTGCCATCAGCCAGACAGGTTCCTACGAGCAGTACTTC.

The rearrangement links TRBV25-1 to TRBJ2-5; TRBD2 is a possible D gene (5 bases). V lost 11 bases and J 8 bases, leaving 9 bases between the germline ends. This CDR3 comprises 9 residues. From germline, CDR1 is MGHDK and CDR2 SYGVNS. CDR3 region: CAPRGTQYF. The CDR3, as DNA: TGTGCCCCCCGGGGAACCCAGTACTTC. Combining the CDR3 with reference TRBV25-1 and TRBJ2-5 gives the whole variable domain EADIYQTPRYLVIGTGKKITLECSQTMGHDKMYWYQQDPGMELHLIHYSYGVNSTEKGDLSSESTVSRIRTEHFPLTLESARPSHTSQYLCAPRGTQYFGPGTRLLVL.

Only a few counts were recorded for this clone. The CDR3 DNA reads as TGTGCCAGCAGCTTACTACCAGGGGATGGCGGCGAGCAGTACTTC. Translated: CASSLLPGDGGEQYF. The chain carries TRBV7-2 and TRBJ2-7; D is perhaps TRBD1 (6 bases). Trimming took off 2 bases at V and 6 bases at J, with 17 bases between the two ends. The CDR3 contains 15 residues. Germline CDR1 is SGHTA and CDR2 is FQGNSA.

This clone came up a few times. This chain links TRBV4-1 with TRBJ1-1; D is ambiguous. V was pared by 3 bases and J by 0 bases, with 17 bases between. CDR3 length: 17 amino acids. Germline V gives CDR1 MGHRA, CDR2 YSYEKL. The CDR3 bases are TGCGCCAGCAGCCATCACCGGGTTAGGCGAATGAACACTGAAGCTTTCTTT. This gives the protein CASSHHRVRRMNTEAFF.

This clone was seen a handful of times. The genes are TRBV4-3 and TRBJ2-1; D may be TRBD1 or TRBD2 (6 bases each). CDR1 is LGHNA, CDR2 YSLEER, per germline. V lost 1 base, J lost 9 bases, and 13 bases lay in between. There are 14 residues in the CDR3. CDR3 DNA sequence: TGCGCCAGCAGCCAAGTGGGGGGCCCTGGTGAGCAGTTCTTC. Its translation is CASSQVGGPGEQFF.

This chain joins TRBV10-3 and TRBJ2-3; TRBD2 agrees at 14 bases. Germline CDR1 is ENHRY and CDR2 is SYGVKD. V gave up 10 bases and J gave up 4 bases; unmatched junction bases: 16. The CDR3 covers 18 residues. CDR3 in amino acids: CATHPRGTSGSGADTQYF. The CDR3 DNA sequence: TGTGCCACTCACCCAAGAGGGACTAGCGGGAGTGGGGCAGATACGCAGTATTTT.

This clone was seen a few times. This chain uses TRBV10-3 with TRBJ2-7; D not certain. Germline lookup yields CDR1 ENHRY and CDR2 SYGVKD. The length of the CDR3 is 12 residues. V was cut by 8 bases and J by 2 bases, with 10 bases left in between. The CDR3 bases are TGTGCCATCGGGCAGTTAACCTACGAGCAGTACTTC. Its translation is CAIGQLTYEQYF.

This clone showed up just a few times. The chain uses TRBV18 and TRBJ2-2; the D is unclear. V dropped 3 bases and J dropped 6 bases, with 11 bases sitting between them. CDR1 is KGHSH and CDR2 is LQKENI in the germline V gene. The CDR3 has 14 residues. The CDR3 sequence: CASSPMERAGELFF. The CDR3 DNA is TGTGCCAGCTCACCCATGGAACGGGCCGGGGAGCTGTTTTTT.

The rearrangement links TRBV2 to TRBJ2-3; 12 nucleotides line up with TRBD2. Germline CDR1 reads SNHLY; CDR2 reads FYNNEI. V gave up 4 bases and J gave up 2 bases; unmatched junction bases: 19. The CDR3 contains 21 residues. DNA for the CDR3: TGTGCCAGCAGTGGTGGTGAAGAGACTAGCGGGAGAGCGGTACACACAGATACGCAGTATTTT. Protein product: CASSGGEETSGRAVHTDTQYF.

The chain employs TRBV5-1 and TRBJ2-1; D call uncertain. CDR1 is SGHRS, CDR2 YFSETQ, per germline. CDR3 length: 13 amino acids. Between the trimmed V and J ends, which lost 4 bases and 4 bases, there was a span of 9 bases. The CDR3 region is CASSRWAYNEQFF. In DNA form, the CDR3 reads TGCGCCAGCAGCAGGTGGGCGTACAATGAGCAGTTCTTC.

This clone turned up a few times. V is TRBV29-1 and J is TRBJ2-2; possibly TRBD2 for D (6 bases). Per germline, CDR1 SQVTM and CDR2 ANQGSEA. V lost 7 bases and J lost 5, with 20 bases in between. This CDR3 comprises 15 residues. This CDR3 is CSGGDSGAWTGELFF. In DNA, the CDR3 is TGCAGCGGCGGGGATTCTGGAGCATGGACCGGGGAGCTGTTTTTT.

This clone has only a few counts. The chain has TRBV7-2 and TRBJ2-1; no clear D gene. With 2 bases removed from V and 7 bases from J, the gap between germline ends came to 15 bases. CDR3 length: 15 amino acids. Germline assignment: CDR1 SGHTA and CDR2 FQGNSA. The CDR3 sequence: CASSLPQQGLNEQFF. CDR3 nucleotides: TGTGCCAGCAGCTTACCCCAGCAAGGGTTGAATGAGCAGTTCTTC. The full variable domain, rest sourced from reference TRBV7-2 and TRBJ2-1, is GAGVSQSPSNKVTEKGKDVELRCDPISGHTALYWYRQSLGQGLEFLIYFQGNSAPDKSGLPSDRFSAERTGGSVSTLTIQRTQQEDSAVYLCASSLPQQGLNEQFFGPGTRLTVL.

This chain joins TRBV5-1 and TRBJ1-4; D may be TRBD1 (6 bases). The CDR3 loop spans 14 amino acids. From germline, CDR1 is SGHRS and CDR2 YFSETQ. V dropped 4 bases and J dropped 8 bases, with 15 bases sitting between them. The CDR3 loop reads CASSPTGSREKLFF. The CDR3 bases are TGCGCCAGCAGCCCTACAGGGAGTCGCGAAAAACTGTTTTTT.

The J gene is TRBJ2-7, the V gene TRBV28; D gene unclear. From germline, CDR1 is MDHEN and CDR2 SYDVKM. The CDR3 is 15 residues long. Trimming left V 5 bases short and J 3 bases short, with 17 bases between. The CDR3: CASSPGGLGYYEQYF. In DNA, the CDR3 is TGTGCCAGCAGTCCAGGTGGGCTAGGGTACTACGAGCAGTACTTC.

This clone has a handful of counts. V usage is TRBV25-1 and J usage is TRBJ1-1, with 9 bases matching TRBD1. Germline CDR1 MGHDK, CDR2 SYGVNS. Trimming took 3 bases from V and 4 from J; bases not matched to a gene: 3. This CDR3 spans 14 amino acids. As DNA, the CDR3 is TGTGCCAGCAGTGACTGGACAGGGGCCACTGAAGCTTTCTTT. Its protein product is CASSDWTGATEAFF.

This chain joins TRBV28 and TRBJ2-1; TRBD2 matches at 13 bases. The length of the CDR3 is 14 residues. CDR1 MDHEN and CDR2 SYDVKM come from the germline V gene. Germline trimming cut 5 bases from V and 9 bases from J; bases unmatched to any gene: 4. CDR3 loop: CASSGLAGVLEQFF. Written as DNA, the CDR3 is TGTGCCAGCAGTGGACTAGCGGGAGTACTTGAGCAGTTCTTC.

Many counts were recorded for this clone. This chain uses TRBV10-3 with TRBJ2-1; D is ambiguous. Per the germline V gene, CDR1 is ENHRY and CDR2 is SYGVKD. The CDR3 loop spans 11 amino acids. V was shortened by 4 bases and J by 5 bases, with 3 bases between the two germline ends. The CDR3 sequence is CAISANNEQFF. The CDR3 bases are TGTGCCATCAGTGCTAACAATGAGCAGTTCTTC.

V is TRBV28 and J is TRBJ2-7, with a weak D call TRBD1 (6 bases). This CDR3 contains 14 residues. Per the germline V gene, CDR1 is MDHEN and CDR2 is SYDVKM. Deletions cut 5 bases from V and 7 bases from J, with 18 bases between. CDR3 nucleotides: TGTGCCAGCAGTCCCTCGACAGGAGGCCTAGAGCAGTACTTC. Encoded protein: CASSPSTGGLEQYF.

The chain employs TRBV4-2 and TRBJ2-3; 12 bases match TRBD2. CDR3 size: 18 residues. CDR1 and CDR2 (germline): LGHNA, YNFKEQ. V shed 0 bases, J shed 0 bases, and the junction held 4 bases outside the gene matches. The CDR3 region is CASSQEGLAGGSTDTQYF. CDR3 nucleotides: TGTGCCAGCAGCCAAGAAGGGCTAGCGGGAGGGAGCACAGATACGCAGTATTTT.

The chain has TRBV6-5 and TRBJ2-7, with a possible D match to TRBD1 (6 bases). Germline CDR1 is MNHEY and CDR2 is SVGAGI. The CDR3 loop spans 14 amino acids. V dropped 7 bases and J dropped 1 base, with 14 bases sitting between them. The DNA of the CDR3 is TGTGCCAGCACAGGGACAAACCATTCCTACGAGCAGTACTTC. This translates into CASTGTNHSYEQYF.

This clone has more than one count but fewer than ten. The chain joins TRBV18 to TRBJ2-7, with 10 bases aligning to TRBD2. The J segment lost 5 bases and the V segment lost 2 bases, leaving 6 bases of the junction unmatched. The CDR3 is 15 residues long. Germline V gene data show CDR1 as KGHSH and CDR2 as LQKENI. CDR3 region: CASSPKASGSHEQYF. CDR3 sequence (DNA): TGTGCCAGCTCACCAAAAGCTAGCGGGAGCCACGAGCAGTACTTC.

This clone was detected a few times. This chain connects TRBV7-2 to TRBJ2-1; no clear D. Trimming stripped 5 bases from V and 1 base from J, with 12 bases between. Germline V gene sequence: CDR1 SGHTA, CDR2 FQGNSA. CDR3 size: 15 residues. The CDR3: CASSLSFGSYNEQFF. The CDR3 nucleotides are TGTGCCAGCAGCCTCAGTTTTGGGTCCTACAATGAGCAGTTCTTC. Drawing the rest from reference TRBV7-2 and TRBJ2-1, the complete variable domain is GAGVSQSPSNKVTEKGKDVELRCDPISGHTALYWYRQSLGQGLEFLIYFQGNSAPDKSGLPSDRFSAERTGGSVSTLTIQRTQQEDSAVYLCASSLSFGSYNEQFFGPGTRLTVL.

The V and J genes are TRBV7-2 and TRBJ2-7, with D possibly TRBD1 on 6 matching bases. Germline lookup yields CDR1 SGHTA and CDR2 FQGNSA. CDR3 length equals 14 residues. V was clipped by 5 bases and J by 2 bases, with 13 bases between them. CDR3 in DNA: TGTGCCAGCAGCAGCCAGGGGAATGCCTACGAGCAGTACTTC. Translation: CASSSQGNAYEQYF.

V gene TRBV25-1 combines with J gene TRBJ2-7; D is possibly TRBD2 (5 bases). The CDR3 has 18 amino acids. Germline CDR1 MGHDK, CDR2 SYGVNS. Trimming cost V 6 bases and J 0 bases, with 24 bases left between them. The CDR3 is CASSSRHRSGKGSYEQYF. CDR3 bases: TGTGCCAGCAGCTCACGTCATAGGTCGGGGAAAGGCTCCTACGAGCAGTACTTC.